The 24 T cell receptor beta chains below were found in one sample sequenced in a study of cytomegalovirus exposure and HLA in healthy donors. The study ran its PCR with 60 Vbeta and 13 Jbeta primers. Using immunoSEQ multiplex PCR, the repertoire was profiled, and TCRdb retains in-frame clones only, with some absent. The sample has some 200,000 clones; approximately 84% are singletons. Sequencing was carried out using PBMCs. These receptors all come from a woman aged 45-65 years in good health and CMV-seropositive.

The V gene is TRBV28, the J gene TRBJ2-1; the match to TRBD2 covers 12 bases. Looked up from germline, CDR1 is MDHEN and CDR2 is SYDVKM. The CDR3 has 16 amino acids. V lost 7 bases and J lost 9; bases outside the gene matches: 13. CDR3 DNA: TGTGCCAGCAAACCCACCGGGCTAGCGGGGGGGGGTGAGCAGTTCTTC. Translated, it gives CASKPTGLAGGGEQFF.

As DNA, the CDR3 is TGTGCCAGCACTTTAGGGGTGAACACTGAAGCTTTCTTT. Amino acids: CASTLGVNTEAFF. This rearrangement joins TRBV2 to TRBJ1-1; weak D call: TRBD1 (5 bases). There are 13 residues in the CDR3. Deletions cut 7 bases from V and 0 bases from J, with 9 bases between. The germline CDR1 and CDR2 sequences are SNHLY and FYNNEI.

The chain links TRBV4-3 to TRBJ2-5; 8 nucleotides agree with TRBD2. CDR1 and CDR2 from the germline V gene are LGHNA and YSLEER. The CDR3 is 17 amino acids. V shed 0 bases and J 3 bases; nucleotides not matched to a gene: 9. CDR3 amino acids: CASSQDRGGALKETQYF. In DNA form, the CDR3 reads TGCGCCAGCAGCCAAGATCGGGGGGGGGCCCTCAAAGAGACCCAGTACTTC.

The CDR3 is CAIGSGGAADTQYF. The CDR3 region has the DNA TGTGCCATCGGCTCCGGGGGGGCAGCAGATACGCAGTATTTT. This chain joins TRBV10-3 and TRBJ2-3; 8 positions match TRBD2. The length of the CDR3 is 14 residues. The V and J ends lost 8 bases and 4 bases, in that order; junction bases with no gene match: 8. From germline, CDR1 is ENHRY and CDR2 SYGVKD.

In its sample, this clone was seen a few times. The rearrangement uses TRBV13 and TRBJ2-2; TRBD2 agrees at 14 bases. In germline, CDR1 is PRHDT, CDR2 FYEKMQ (reference sequence). V was pared by 6 bases and J by 4 bases, with 7 bases of the junction left unmatched. This CDR3 region has 17 residues. The CDR3 nucleotides are TGTGCCAGCAGAAAGGGACTAGCGGGGGCCGTCACCGGGGAGCTGTTTTTT. Protein: CASRKGLAGAVTGELFF.

The chain carries TRBV5-4 and TRBJ1-4; 7 bases match TRBD1. The V gene's germline CDR1 is SGHNT and CDR2 YYREEE (reference sequence). The junction had 12 bases not matched to a gene; V was cut back by 4 bases and J by 6 bases. The CDR3 runs to 16 residues. CDR3 nucleotides: TGTGCCAGCAGCCTCCGCGGACAGGCCGTTGATGAAAAACTGTTTTTT. Protein sequence: CASSLRGQAVDEKLFF.

The V call is TRBV10-2, the J call TRBJ1-2; TRBD1 agrees at 7 bases. The CDR3 length is 16 residues. With V trimmed by 5 bases and J by 4 bases, 13 bases remained unmatched. The germline V gene has CDR1 WSHSY and CDR2 SAAADI. CDR3 region: CASSNSSVGQLYGYTF. CDR3 in DNA: TGCGCCAGCAGTAATTCATCCGTGGGACAGCTCTATGGCTACACCTTC.

The V gene is TRBV5-4, the J gene TRBJ1-3, with D perhaps matching TRBD1 (6 bases). CDR1 is SGHNT, CDR2 YYREEE, per germline (reference sequence). The CDR3 is 15 residues long. The V and J ends lost 4 bases and 5 bases respectively, with 16 bases between them. DNA of the CDR3: TGTGCCAGCAGCCACCGGGACATACTCCGAAACACCATATATTTT. Its protein is CASSHRDILRNTIYF. Together with reference TRBV5-4 and TRBJ1-3, the CDR3 gives the full variable domain: ETGVTQSPTHLIKTRGQQVTLRCSSQSGHNTVSWYQQALGQGPQFIFQYYREEENGRGNFPPRFSGLQFPNYSSELNVNALELDDSALYLCASSHRDILRNTIYFGEGSWLTVV.

This clone is a singleton in its sample. The chain combines TRBV4-1 with TRBJ1-1, with D maybe TRBD1 (5 bases). Germline V gene sequence: CDR1 MGHRA, CDR2 YSYEKL. This CDR3 region has 14 residues. V was pared by 4 bases and J by 5 bases, with 14 bases between. Written as DNA, the CDR3 is TGCGCCAGCAGCCGCAGGGACTGGGGAACTGAAGCTTTCTTT. Protein product: CASSRRDWGTEAFF.

V usage is TRBV19 and J usage is TRBJ1-1; 7 bases are shared with TRBD1. The CDR3 contains 14 residues. V lost 10 bases and J lost 5; bases outside the gene matches: 13. Germline-derived CDR1 and CDR2 are LNHDA and SQIVND (reference sequence). CDR3 sequence (DNA): TGTGCCACCAAAGGCAGGGGGTCAGGAACTGAAGCTTTCTTT. This sequence encodes CATKGRGSGTEAFF.

This chain links TRBV28 with TRBJ1-3; 10 nucleotides match TRBD1. The CDR3 spans 18 residues. Looked up from germline, CDR1 is MDHEN and CDR2 is SYDVKM. J was trimmed by 0 bases and V by 7 bases; bases with no gene match: 12. CDR3 coding DNA: TGTGCCAGCAAACCGACAGGGGGCCCTAGTAGCTCTGGAAACACCATATATTTT. It codes for CASKPTGGPSSSGNTIYF. Full variable domain (rest looked up from reference TRBV28 and TRBJ1-3): DVKVTQSSRYLVKRTGEKVFLECVQDMDHENMFWYRQDPGLGLRLIYFSYDVKMKEKGDIPEGYSVSREKKERFSLILESASTNQTSMYLCASKPTGGPSSSGNTIYFGEGSWLTVV.

With respect to this clone: A read error may produce the germline difference seen at one junction end. V and J are TRBV7-7 and TRBJ2-3; TRBD1 aligns across 7 bases. The CDR3 is 14 residues long. Germline values: CDR1 SSHAT, CDR2 FNYEAQ (reference sequence). DNA for the CDR3: TGTGCTAGCAGCTTAGGACAGGTACCAGATACGCAGTATTTT. Encoded protein: CASSLGQVPDTQYF.

The chain links TRBV6-5 to TRBJ1-5; tentatively, D is TRBD1 (5 bases). Germline CDR1 reads MNHEY; CDR2 reads SVGAGI. V was clipped by 6 bases and J by 7 bases, with 13 bases between them. This CDR3 spans 13 amino acids. The CDR3 reads CASRETVSQPQHF. CDR3 DNA sequence: TGTGCCAGCAGAGAGACAGTCTCCCAGCCCCAGCATTTT.

The CDR3 DNA sequence: TGTGCCAGCAGCTTAGCCGAGACAGGGATTAATGAAAAACTGTTTTTT. Amino acid sequence: CASSLAETGINEKLFF. The V and J genes are TRBV7-9 and TRBJ1-4; TRBD1 matches 7 bases. This CDR3 has 16 residues. From germline, CDR1 is SEHNR and CDR2 FQNEAQ (reference sequence). V lost 0 bases to trimming and J lost 4 bases; unmatched junction nucleotides: 5.

This chain links TRBV28 with TRBJ2-2, with D perhaps matching TRBD1 (5 bases). The V end lost 3 bases, the J end lost 5 bases, and 7 bases lay between the germline ends. The length of the CDR3 is 13 residues. The germline CDR1 and CDR2 sequences are MDHEN and SYDVKM. The CDR3, as DNA: TGTGCCAGCAGTTTGCCAGGGACCGGGGAGCTGTTTTTT. Its protein is CASSLPGTGELFF.

This sequence joins TRBV4-1 and TRBJ2-7; maybe TRBD1 (5 bases). Germline values: CDR1 MGHRA, CDR2 YSYEKL. V lost 4 bases and J lost 3, with 13 bases in between. The CDR3 extends over 14 amino acids. The CDR3 nucleotides are TGCGCCAGCAGCCTTAGACAGACGAACTACGAGCAGTACTTC. Its protein is CASSLRQTNYEQYF.

The V gene is TRBV11-3, the J gene TRBJ1-5; 8 bases are shared with TRBD1. The length of the CDR3 is 15 residues. CDR1 and CDR2 (germline): SGHNT, YENEEA. V lost 1 base, J lost 6 bases, and 5 bases stayed unmatched. The CDR3 spells CASSLGGQGAQPQHF. For the CDR3, the DNA is TGTGCCAGCAGCTTAGGTGGGCAGGGGGCTCAGCCCCAGCATTTT. Supplemented by reference TRBV11-3 and TRBJ1-5, the full variable domain reads EAGVVQSPRYKIIEKKQPVAFWCNPISGHNTLYWYLQNLGQGPELLIRYENEEAVDDSQLPKDRFSAERLKGVDSTLKIQPAELGDSAVYLCASSLGGQGAQPQHFGDGTRLSIL.

The rearrangement links TRBV6-1 to TRBJ2-7; D perhaps matches TRBD1 (5 bases). The CDR3 is 14 amino acids. Germline V gene data show CDR1 as MNHNS and CDR2 as SASEGT. The germline V and J ends were trimmed by 1 base and 6 bases, with 13 bases remaining between them. The DNA of the CDR3 is TGTGCCAGCAGTGAAGGGTTCTGGGGCGGCGAGCAGTACTTC. This codes for CASSEGFWGGEQYF.

The gene calls are TRBV2 and TRBJ1-4; tentatively, D is TRBD1 (6 bases). The germline V and J ends were trimmed by 4 bases and 2 bases, with 11 bases remaining between them. There are 15 residues in the CDR3. CDR1 is SNHLY and CDR2 is FYNNEI in the germline V gene. The CDR3 nucleotides read TGTGCCAGCAGTGCCACAGGGTTCACTAATGAAAAACTGTTTTTT. Its translation is CASSATGFTNEKLFF.

The gene calls are TRBV7-6 and TRBJ2-7, with 11 nucleotides matching TRBD2. The trim removed 2 bases at V and 3 bases at J, leaving 6 bases unmatched. The CDR3 has 16 amino acids. Germline assignment: CDR1 SGHVS and CDR2 FNYEAQ. CDR3 in amino acids: CASSLSASGGIYEQYF. CDR3 nucleotides: TGTGCCAGCAGCTTAAGCGCTAGCGGGGGGATCTACGAGCAGTACTTC.

The chain carries TRBV18 and TRBJ1-6; 11 nucleotides line up with TRBD1. The length of the CDR3 is 17 residues. CDR1 is KGHSH and CDR2 is LQKENI in the germline V gene. The ends lost 2 bases at V and 7 bases at J; junction bases unmatched: 7. CDR3 sequence: CASSPNWTGGGNSPLHF. The CDR3 DNA reads TGTGCCAGCTCACCAAATTGGACAGGGGGCGGGAATTCACCCCTCCACTTT.

The chain combines TRBV2 with TRBJ2-1; D not resolved. Germline assignment: CDR1 SNHLY and CDR2 FYNNEI. The V gene lost 1 base and the J gene lost 2 bases, with 6 bases spanning the gap. This CDR3 has 14 residues. For the CDR3, the DNA is TGTGCCAGCAGTGAAGGTCGGGCCTACAATGAGCAGTTCTTC. Translation: CASSEGRAYNEQFF.

The chain recombines TRBV19 with TRBJ2-6; D is unclear. The CDR3 has 18 residues. The V end was cut by 0 bases, the J end by 0 bases, with 12 bases between. CDR1 is LNHDA, CDR2 SQIVND, per germline (reference sequence). The CDR3 spells CASSIDGRVNSGANVLTF. The CDR3 coding sequence is TGTGCCAGTAGTATAGATGGGCGCGTAAACTCTGGGGCCAACGTCCTGACTTTC.

The CDR3 nucleotides read TGCGCCAGCAGCCAAGATTTACAGGGGGGTCGGAGTCAGCCCCAGCATTTT. Its translation is CASSQDLQGGRSQPQHF. This chain links TRBV4-3 with TRBJ1-5, with 8 bases lining up with TRBD1. The CDR3 sequence is 17 residues long. V was clipped by 0 bases and J by 6 bases; unmatched bases: 10. The germline gives CDR1 LGHNA, CDR2 YSLEER.